Sequencing of this T cell receptor beta chain was carried out in a study of T cell clonotyping in hematopoietic cell transplantation. Study information: Recipient samples before transplant were obtained post-cytoreduction.

With regard to this clone: The antigen remains undetermined.

Clones were read by immunoSEQ multiplex PCR, and TCRdb kept only the in-frame ones, dropping some. The sample lists about 76,000 clones; 90% to 96% were seen once. Study-wide results and limits: CD4 and CD8 repertoire contributions could not be separated without sorting. Few recipient clonotypes overlapped donors; over 95% were de novo at given depth.

Time point noted: recipient sample about 28 days before transplant, after cytoreduction. Here the sequenced sample was peripheral blood mononuclear cells, taken before stem cell transplant. The receptor was isolated from a woman aged 45-65 years with acute myeloid leukemia. Some clones in this sample may be carry-over from other donors' samples.

The CDR3 nucleotides are TGTGCCAGCAGTTACCCGGCAGGCGAAGCTTTCTTT. As protein: CASSYPAGEAFF. This chain joins TRBV6-5 and TRBJ1-1; no clear D. From germline, CDR1 is MNHEY and CDR2 SVGAGI. This CDR3 comprises 12 residues. V gave up 2 bases and J gave up 8 bases, with 9 bases separating them.